The rows below give T cell receptor beta chains drawn from one sample of a study of patients and donors after allogeneic stem cell transplantation. TCRdb reanalysed the RT-PCR reads using MiXCR and keeps one entry per CDR3 protein. The sample lists roughly 940,000 distinct CDR3 sequences, 15% to 20% occurring once. Sequencing was done on a sample of blood, either unsorted or a sorted T cell fraction (not recorded which). The receptors shown here come from a human donor who was either an allogeneic HSCT recipient or a stem cell or donor lymphocyte infusion donor (not recorded which). It is not recorded whose cells these are; they may come from a transplant donor. Both conserved end residues are part of each CDR3. The D gene is left open where the match is weak. Not every row has a clone size; where given, it reads once, few, many or a size class.

d_gene,j_gene,v_gene,abundance,CDR3aa,CDR3nt
NA,TRBJ2-7,TRBV4-3,NA,CASSQDQGSNRYEQYF,TGCGCCAGCAGCCAGGATCAGGGCAGTAACAGGTACGAGCAGTACTTC
NA,TRBJ2-7,TRBV21-1,NA,CASSKVRYHYEQYF,TGTGCCAGCAGCAAAGTCAGGTACCACTACGAGCAGTACTTC
TRBD1,TRBJ1-5,TRBV18,NA,CASSPIFDRVGQPQHF,TGTGCCAGCTCACCGATATTCGACAGGGTCGGTCAGCCCCAGCATTTT
TRBD1,TRBJ1-2,TRBV27,few,CASAPGQGSYGYTF,TGTGCCAGCGCTCCGGGACAGGGTTCTTATGGCTACACCTTC
NA,TRBJ2-7,TRBV2,few,CASSDRVAPVVIYEQYF,TGTGCCAGCAGTGACAGGGTGGCCCCAGTCGTTATTTACGAGCAGTACTTC
NA,TRBJ2-5,TRBV28,many,CASSFGVQETQYF,TGTGCCAGCAGTTTTGGGGTCCAAGAGACCCAGTACTTC
TRBD2,TRBJ2-1,TRBV27,NA,CASSPTSASSYNEQFF,TGTGCCAGCAGTCCGACTAGCGCGAGCTCCTACAATGAGCAGTTCTTC
NA,TRBJ1-2,TRBV27,few,CASSLGGGTHGYTF,TGTGCCAGCAGTTTAGGTGGGGGAACCCATGGCTACACCTTC
NA,TRBJ1-5,TRBV6-1,NA,CASSEDGYRLNQPQHF,TGTGCCAGCAGTGAAGATGGGTACAGGCTCAATCAGCCCCAGCATTTT
NA,TRBJ1-2,TRBV5-1,NA,CASSPPWGGGYTF,TGCGCCAGCAGCCCACCGTGGGGCGGGGGCTACACCTTC
NA,TRBJ2-1,TRBV20-1,few,CSAWGNGTLSYNEQFF,TGCAGTGCGTGGGGGAACGGGACGCTCTCCTACAATGAGCAGTTCTTC
NA,TRBJ1-2,TRBV2,few,CASSEQTRSYGYTF,TGTGCCAGCAGTGAGCAGACTCGGAGCTATGGCTACACCTTC
TRBD1,TRBJ2-7,TRBV27,NA,CASSLSTGFHEQYF,TGTGCCAGCAGTTTATCGACAGGGTTCCACGAGCAGTACTTC